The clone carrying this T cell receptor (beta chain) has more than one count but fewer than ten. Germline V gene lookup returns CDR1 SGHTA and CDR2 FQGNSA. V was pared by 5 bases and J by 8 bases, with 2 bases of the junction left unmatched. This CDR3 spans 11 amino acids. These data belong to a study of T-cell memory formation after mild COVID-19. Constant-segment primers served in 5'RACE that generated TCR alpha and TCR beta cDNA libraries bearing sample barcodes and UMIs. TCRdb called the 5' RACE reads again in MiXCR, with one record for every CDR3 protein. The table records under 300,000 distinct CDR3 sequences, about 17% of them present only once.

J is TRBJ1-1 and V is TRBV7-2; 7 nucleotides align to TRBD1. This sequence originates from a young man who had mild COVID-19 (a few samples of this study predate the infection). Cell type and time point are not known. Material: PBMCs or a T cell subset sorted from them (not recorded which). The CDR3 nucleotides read TGTGCCAGCAGCAAGGACAGGGAAGCTTTCTTT. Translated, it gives CASSKDREAFF.